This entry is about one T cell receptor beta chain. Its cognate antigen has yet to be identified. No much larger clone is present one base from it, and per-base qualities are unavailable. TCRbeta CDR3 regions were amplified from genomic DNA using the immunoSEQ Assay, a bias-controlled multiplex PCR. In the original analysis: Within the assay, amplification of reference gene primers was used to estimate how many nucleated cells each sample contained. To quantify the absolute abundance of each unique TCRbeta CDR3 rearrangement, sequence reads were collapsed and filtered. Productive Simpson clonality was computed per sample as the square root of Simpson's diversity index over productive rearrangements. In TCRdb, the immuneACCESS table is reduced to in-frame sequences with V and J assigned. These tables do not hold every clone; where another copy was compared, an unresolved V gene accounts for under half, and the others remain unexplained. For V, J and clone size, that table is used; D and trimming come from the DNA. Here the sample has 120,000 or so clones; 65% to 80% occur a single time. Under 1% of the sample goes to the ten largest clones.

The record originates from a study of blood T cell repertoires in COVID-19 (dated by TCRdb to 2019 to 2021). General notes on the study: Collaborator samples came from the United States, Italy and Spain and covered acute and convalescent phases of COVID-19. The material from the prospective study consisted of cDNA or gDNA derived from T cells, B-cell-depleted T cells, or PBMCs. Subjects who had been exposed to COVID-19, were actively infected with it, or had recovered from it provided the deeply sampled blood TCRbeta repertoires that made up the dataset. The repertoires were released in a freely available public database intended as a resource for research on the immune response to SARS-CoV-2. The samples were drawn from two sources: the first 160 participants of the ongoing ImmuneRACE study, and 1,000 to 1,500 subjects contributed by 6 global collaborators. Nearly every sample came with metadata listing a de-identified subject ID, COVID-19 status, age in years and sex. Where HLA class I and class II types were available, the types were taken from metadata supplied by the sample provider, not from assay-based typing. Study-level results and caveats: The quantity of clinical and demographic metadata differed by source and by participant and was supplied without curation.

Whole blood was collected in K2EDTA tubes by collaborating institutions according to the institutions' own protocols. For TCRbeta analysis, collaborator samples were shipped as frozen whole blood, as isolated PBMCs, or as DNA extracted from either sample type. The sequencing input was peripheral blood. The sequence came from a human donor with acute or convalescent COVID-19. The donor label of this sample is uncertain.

The CDR3 amino acid sequence is: CASNFLGAWTEAFF. The DNA sequence is given as TGTGCCAGCAATTTCCTGGGGGCTTGGACTGAAGCTTTCTTT. This chain joins TRBV6-5 to TRBJ1-1; the D gene is perhaps TRBD1, on 6 matching bases. CDR1 and CDR2, looked up from the germline V gene, are MNHEY and SVGAGI. The CDR3 numbers 14 residues from cysteine through phenylalanine. Only CDR3 DNA remains: 42 bases, in frame from the first base. V is clipped by 7 bases and J by 5 bases, and the sequence between their germline boundaries is 17 bases long.